Below, 27 T cell receptor beta chains from the same sample are listed, as sequenced in a study of CD8 T cells in Susac syndrome (dated by TCRdb to the late 2010s). Library construction relied on the immunoSEQ multiplex PCR assay. RNA was extracted using the RNeasy kit, and about 0.45 to 1 ug of the RNA was reverse transcribed with random hexamers. Using fastp at Q25 and MiXCR, TCRdb reprocessed the public reads and kept productive beta chains. Each CDR3 protein appears once, grouped with its most common genes and DNA. The sample table lists some 150,000 distinct CDR3 sequences, about 94% of them with a count of one. Just over 0.2% of the sample belongs to the ten largest clones. Sequencing was carried out using CD8+ T cells from PBMCs. The receptors here all came from a human donor with multiple sclerosis.

This clonotype has a single count. The rearrangement joins TRBV20-1 to TRBJ1-3; D is perhaps TRBD1 (6 bases). Trimming pared 4 bases from V and 0 bases from J, leaving 22 bases between. Germline lookup yields CDR1 DFQATT and CDR2 SNEGSKA (reference sequence). The CDR3 covers 18 residues. The CDR3, as DNA: TGCAGTGCTAACCTTCCTCTTCGGGACACCCGCTCTGGAAACACCATATATTTT. Its translation is CSANLPLRDTRSGNTIYF.

The chain carries TRBV30 and TRBJ2-7, with 12 positions matching TRBD2. This CDR3 comprises 15 residues. Germline V gene data show CDR1 as GTSNPN and CDR2 as SVGIG (reference sequence). The V and J ends lost 2 bases and 3 bases, in that order; junction bases with no gene match: 5. The CDR3 DNA reads as TGTGCCTGGAGTAGGGCTAGCGGGGGGGTCTACGAGCAGTACTTC. It encodes CAWSRASGGVYEQYF.

Written as DNA, the CDR3 is TGTGCCATACGGACGGATCGGGAAAAACTGTTTTTT. Translating it yields CAIRTDREKLFF. The V and J genes are TRBV2 and TRBJ1-4; D is uncertain. The germline CDR1 and CDR2 sequences are SNHLY and FYNNEI. This CDR3 is 12 amino acids long. Trimming left V 10 bases short and J 8 bases short, with 14 bases between.

The J gene is TRBJ2-3, the V gene TRBV5-1; D may be TRBD2 (6 bases). Germline CDR1 SGHRS, CDR2 YFSETQ. The CDR3 has 16 residues. V lost 2 bases and J 0 bases, leaving 13 bases between the germline ends. The CDR3 spells CASSFWGTASTDTQYF. In DNA form, the CDR3 reads TGCGCCAGCAGCTTTTGGGGGACTGCTAGCACAGATACGCAGTATTTT.

The chain carries TRBV9 and TRBJ1-1; D might be TRBD1 (6 bases). The germline V gene encodes CDR1 SGDLS and CDR2 YYNGEE. CDR3 length: 14 residues. Trimming removed 2 bases from V and 9 bases from J, with 17 bases in between. CDR3 in DNA: TGTGCCAGCAGCGTTACAGGGAACGTCCTCCAAGCTTTCTTT. The encoded protein is CASSVTGNVLQAFF.

The V call is TRBV20-1, the J call TRBJ2-3; 10 bases are a match to TRBD2. Germline CDR1 DFQATT, CDR2 SNEGSKA (reference sequence). The CDR3 is 15 amino acids. Trimming removed 0 bases from V and 0 bases from J; junction bases left unmatched: 0. This chain's CDR3 is CSARDSGGSTDTQYF. The CDR3 DNA sequence: TGCAGTGCTAGAGATAGCGGGGGGAGCACAGATACGCAGTATTTT.

The chain uses TRBV7-9 and TRBJ1-6; 9 nucleotides agree with TRBD1. Germline-derived CDR1 and CDR2 are SEHNR and FQNEAQ (reference sequence). Trimming took 5 bases from V and 7 from J; bases not matched to a gene: 6. The CDR3 loop spans 15 amino acids. Here the CDR3 reads CASSARTGENSPLHF. DNA for the CDR3: TGTGCCAGCAGCGCCAGGACAGGGGAGAATTCACCCCTCCACTTT.

The DNA of the CDR3 is TGTGCCAGCAGGGGCGGTACCGCTAACTATGGCTACACCTTC. This gives the protein CASRGGTANYGYTF. V is TRBV13 and J is TRBJ1-2, with D hard to call. The length of the CDR3 is 14 residues. V lost 6 bases to trimming and J lost 0 bases, with 11 bases between them. Germline loops: CDR1 PRHDT, CDR2 FYEKMQ (reference sequence).

The genes are TRBV5-1 and TRBJ1-1; 8 nucleotides line up with TRBD1. Germline lookup yields CDR1 SGHRS and CDR2 YFSETQ. J gave up 1 base and V 4 bases, and 3 bases lay outside the gene matches. There are 14 residues in the CDR3. CDR3 sequence reads: CASSPGTGNTEAFF. The CDR3 region has the DNA TGCGCCAGCAGCCCCGGGACAGGGAACACTGAAGCTTTCTTT.

The chain carries TRBV28 and TRBJ2-1; TRBD2 agrees at 9 bases. Germline values: CDR1 MDHEN, CDR2 SYDVKM. This CDR3 has 15 amino acids. J lost 0 bases, V lost 5 bases, and 2 bases had no gene match. The CDR3 sequence is CASSRTSDSYNEQFF. CDR3 DNA sequence: TGTGCCAGCAGTCGGACTAGCGACTCCTACAATGAGCAGTTCTTC.

The V call is TRBV18, the J call TRBJ2-1; the D is unclear. The CDR3 is 14 amino acids. V was trimmed by 0 bases and J by 4 bases, leaving 7 bases between them. Germline CDR1 reads KGHSH; CDR2 reads LQKENI. The CDR3 sequence: CASSPPLKYNEQFF. The CDR3 DNA sequence: TGTGCCAGCTCACCACCGCTCAAATACAATGAGCAGTTCTTC.

The rearrangement uses TRBV23-1 and TRBJ1-1; D is unclear. TRBV23-1 is treated as an ORF (open reading frame) with a function not yet certain. There are 11 residues in the CDR3. The V end was cut by 0 bases, the J end by 8 bases, with 4 bases between. The DNA for the CDR3 is TGCGCCAGCAGTCAATCAGGGGAAGCTTTCTTT. It is translated as CASSQSGEAFF.

The chain links TRBV29-1 to TRBJ2-7, with TRBD1 matching over 12 bases. CDR1 and CDR2 (germline): SQVTM, ANQGSEA. This CDR3 contains 14 residues. V gave up 5 bases and J gave up 6 bases; unmatched junction bases: 8. This CDR3 is CSVMPGQGASEQYF. The CDR3 nucleotides read TGCAGCGTTATGCCGGGACAGGGGGCCTCCGAGCAGTACTTC.

The J gene is TRBJ2-7, the V gene TRBV13, with 10 bases fitting TRBD1. The germline V gene encodes CDR1 PRHDT and CDR2 FYEKMQ (reference sequence). Trimming removed 1 base from V and 2 bases from J; junction bases left unmatched: 2. The CDR3 loop spans 15 amino acids. CDR3 DNA sequence: TGTGCCAGCAGCTTAGCAGGACAGGGGGCCTACGAGCAGTACTTC. Translating it yields CASSLAGQGAYEQYF.

This chain joins TRBV6-2 or TRBV6-3 and TRBJ1-2; D is unclear. This CDR3 has 14 amino acids. Trimming pared 0 bases from V and 4 bases from J, leaving 9 bases between. CDR1 and CDR2 from the germline V gene are MNHEY and SVGEGT. The CDR3 region is CASSYSGPGYGYTF. The CDR3 region has the DNA TGTGCCAGCAGTTACTCAGGGCCGGGCTATGGCTACACCTTC.

V usage is TRBV7-9 and J usage is TRBJ2-7, with a weak D call TRBD2 (6 bases). The germline V and J ends were trimmed by 6 bases and 2 bases, with 11 bases remaining between them. The length of the CDR3 is 13 residues. CDR1 SEHNR and CDR2 FQNEAQ come from the germline V gene (reference sequence). CDR3 nucleotide sequence: TGTGCCAGCAGGTCGGACTATGCCTACGAGCAGTACTTC. The encoded protein is CASRSDYAYEQYF. The variable domain in full, with the rest retrieved from reference TRBV7-9 and TRBJ2-7, is DTGVSQNPRHKITKRGQNVTFRCDPISEHNRLYWYRQTLGQGPEFLTYFQNEAQLEKSRLLSDRFSAERPKGSFSTLEIQRTEQGDSAMYLCASRSDYAYEQYFGPGTRLTVT.

This chain joins TRBV20-1 and TRBJ2-7; possibly TRBD1 or TRBD2 for D (5 bases each). Germline V gene sequence: CDR1 DFQATT, CDR2 SNEGSKA (reference sequence). The CDR3 length is 17 residues. Trimming shortened V by 3 bases and J by 0 bases, and 21 bases separated the two germline ends. In DNA, the CDR3 is TGCAGTGCTAGGTCGTCCCGTGGGACGGCACGCTCCTACGAGCAGTACTTC. Protein product: CSARSSRGTARSYEQYF.

V usage is TRBV23-1 and J usage is TRBJ2-6; D is perhaps TRBD1 (5 bases). TRBV23-1 is sorted into the ORF group, with uncertain function. The CDR3 contains 18 residues. The V end lost 1 base, the J end lost 0 bases, and 13 bases lay between the germline ends. The CDR3 region is CASSQLETGRSGANVLTF. The CDR3, as DNA: TGCGCCAGCAGTCAATTAGAAACAGGCCGCTCTGGGGCCAACGTCCTGACTTTC.

The chain joins TRBV6-5 to TRBJ2-1, with 9 bases that match TRBD1. The CDR3 has 14 residues. V lost 6 bases to trimming and J lost 7 bases; unmatched junction nucleotides: 7. The V gene's germline CDR1 is MNHEY and CDR2 SVGAGI. The CDR3 sequence is CASSRGTGLNEQFF. The CDR3 DNA reads TGTGCCAGCAGCCGCGGGACAGGGTTGAATGAGCAGTTCTTC.

The J gene is TRBJ2-4, the V gene TRBV2; the D gene is possibly TRBD2 (6 bases). Germline V CDR1 and CDR2: SNHLY, FYNNEI. The germline V and J ends were trimmed by 8 bases and 0 bases, with 14 bases remaining between them. The CDR3 runs to 15 residues. CDR3 sequence (DNA): TGTGCCAGCTCCTCGAAGGGACTAGCCAAAAACATTCAGTACTTC. It yields the protein CASSSKGLAKNIQYF. The whole variable domain, filled in from reference TRBV2 and TRBJ2-4, reads EPEVTQTPSHQVTQMGQEVILRCVPISNHLYFYWYRQILGQKVEFLVSFYNNEISEKSEIFDDQFSVERPDGSNFTLKIRSTKLEDSAMYFCASSSKGLAKNIQYFGAGTRLSVL.

The chain has TRBV13 and TRBJ2-7; 7 nucleotides agree with TRBD1. The germline gives CDR1 PRHDT, CDR2 FYEKMQ (reference sequence). The length of the CDR3 is 13 residues. Trimming removed 5 bases from V and 7 bases from J; junction bases left unmatched: 8. The CDR3 bases are TGTGCCAGCAGCGCACCGGGACAGCGTGAGCAGTACTTC. Amino acids: CASSAPGQREQYF.

The chain recombines TRBV29-1 with TRBJ2-1; 9 bases line up with TRBD2. This CDR3 has 13 residues. V lost 6 bases, J lost 5 bases, and 5 bases stayed unmatched. The V gene's germline CDR1 is SQVTM and CDR2 ANQGSEA. The CDR3 sequence is CSVSGGTHNEQFF. The CDR3 DNA reads TGCAGCGTGAGCGGGGGGACCCACAATGAGCAGTTCTTC.

The chain combines TRBV5-6 with TRBJ2-7; TRBD1 aligns across 9 bases. V dropped 4 bases and J dropped 4; count of bases not matched to a gene: 9. The CDR3 spans 15 residues. The V gene's germline CDR1 is SGHDT and CDR2 YYEEEE. CDR3 loop: CASSPDRGDLYEQYF. The CDR3 DNA sequence: TGTGCCAGCAGCCCGGACAGGGGTGATCTGTACGAGCAGTACTTC.

This clonotype was detected only once. V gene TRBV7-9 combines with J gene TRBJ2-7; either TRBD1 or TRBD2 may fit D (6 bases each). With 0 bases removed from V and 7 bases from J, the gap between germline ends came to 10 bases. In germline, CDR1 is SEHNR, CDR2 FQNEAQ (reference sequence). CDR3 length equals 13 residues. The CDR3 is CASSLAGGPEQYF. The CDR3 region has the DNA TGTGCCAGCAGCTTAGCGGGGGGCCCTGAGCAGTACTTC.

The chain combines TRBV2 with TRBJ1-1, with D possibly being TRBD1 (5 bases). The CDR3 is 15 residues long. Trimming took 4 bases from V and 5 from J, leaving 17 bases between them. CDR1 and CDR2 (germline): SNHLY, FYNNEI. The CDR3 bases are TGTGCCAGCAGTGGGGGCGGCAGGGATCGGACTGAAGCTTTCTTT. This sequence encodes CASSGGGRDRTEAFF.

This chain connects TRBV30 to TRBJ2-1; 11 positions match TRBD2. Trimming cost V 0 bases and J 3 bases; bases outside gene matches: 1. Germline CDR1 and CDR2: GTSNPN and SVGIG (reference sequence). This CDR3 region has 15 residues. CDR3 coding DNA: TGTGCCTGGAGTGTGGGACTAGCGGACTACAATGAGCAGTTCTTC. Translating gives CAWSVGLADYNEQFF. Combining the CDR3 with reference TRBV30 and TRBJ2-1 gives the whole variable domain SQTIHQWPATLVQPVGSPLSLECTVEGTSNPNLYWYRQAAGRGLQLLFYSVGIGQISSEVPQNLSASRPQDRQFILSSKKLLLSDSGFYLCAWSVGLADYNEQFFGPGTRLTVL.

The V gene is TRBV9, the J gene TRBJ2-7, with D unclear. V shed 0 bases and J shed 0 bases, with 10 bases lying between them. Germline V CDR1 and CDR2: SGDLS, YYNGEE. The CDR3 spans 15 residues. CDR3 sequence reads: CASSVEAGSSYEQYF. In DNA, the CDR3 is TGTGCCAGCAGCGTAGAAGCTGGCAGCTCCTACGAGCAGTACTTC.